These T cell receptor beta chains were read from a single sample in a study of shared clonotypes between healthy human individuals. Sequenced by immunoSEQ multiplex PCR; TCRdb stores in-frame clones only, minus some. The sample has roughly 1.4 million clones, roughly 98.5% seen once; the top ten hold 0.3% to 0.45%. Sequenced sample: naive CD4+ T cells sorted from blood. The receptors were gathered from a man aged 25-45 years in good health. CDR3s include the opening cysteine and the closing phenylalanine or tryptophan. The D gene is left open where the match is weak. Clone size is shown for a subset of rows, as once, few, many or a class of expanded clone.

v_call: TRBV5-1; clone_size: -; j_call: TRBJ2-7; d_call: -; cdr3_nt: TGCGCCAGCAGGGGATACTACGAGCAGTACTTC; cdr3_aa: CASRGYYEQYF
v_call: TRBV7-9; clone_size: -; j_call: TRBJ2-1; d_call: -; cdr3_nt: TGTGCCAGCAGCCGGACTACTCACAATGAGCAGTTCTTC; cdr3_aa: CASSRTTHNEQFF
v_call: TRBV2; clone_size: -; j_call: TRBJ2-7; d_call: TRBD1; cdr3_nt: TGTGCCAGCAGCCAGAACACCCGGACAGGGGAGTACTTC; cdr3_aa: CASSQNTRTGEYF
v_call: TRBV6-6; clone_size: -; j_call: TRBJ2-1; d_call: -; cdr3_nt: TGTGCCAGCAGTTACTCCCGCCTAGCGTCCTACAATGAGCAGTTCTTC; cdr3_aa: CASSYSRLASYNEQFF
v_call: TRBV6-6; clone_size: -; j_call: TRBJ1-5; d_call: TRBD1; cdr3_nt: TGTGCCAGCGCGAGGGGGCTCACTAATCAGCCCCAGCATTTT; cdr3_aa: CASARGLTNQPQHF
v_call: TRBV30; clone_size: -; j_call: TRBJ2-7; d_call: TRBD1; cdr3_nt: TGTGCCTGGAGTAAACCACAGGGGCTGGGGTTC; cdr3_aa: CAWSKPQGLGF
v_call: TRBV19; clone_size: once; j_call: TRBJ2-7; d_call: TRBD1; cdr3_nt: TGTGCCAGTGGCAGACAGGGGGATGGGATGTACGAGCAGTACTTC; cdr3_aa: CASGRQGDGMYEQYF
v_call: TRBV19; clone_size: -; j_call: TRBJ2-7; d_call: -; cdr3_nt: TGTGCCAGTAGTATAACTCCATCTAGGACGCGGAGCCACGAGCAGTACTTC; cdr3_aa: CASSITPSRTRSHEQYF
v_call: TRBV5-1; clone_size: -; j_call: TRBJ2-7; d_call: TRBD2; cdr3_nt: TGCGCCAGCAGCAGGACTAGCGGCTACGAGCAGTACTTC; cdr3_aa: CASSRTSGYEQYF
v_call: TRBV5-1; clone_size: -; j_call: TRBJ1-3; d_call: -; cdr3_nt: TGCGCCAGCAGCTTGGAGCCCCCCACGCCTGGAAACACCATATATTTT; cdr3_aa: CASSLEPPTPGNTIYF
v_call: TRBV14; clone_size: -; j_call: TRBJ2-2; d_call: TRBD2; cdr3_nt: TGTGCCAGCAGACAGACGGGACTAGCGCTGGCCGGGGAGCTGTTTTTT; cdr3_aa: CASRQTGLALAGELFF
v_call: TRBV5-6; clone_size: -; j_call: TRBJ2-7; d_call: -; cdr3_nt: TGTGCCAGCAGCTTGGTCCCAGCGGGCGGTGGGGAGCAGTACTTC; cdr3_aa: CASSLVPAGGGEQYF
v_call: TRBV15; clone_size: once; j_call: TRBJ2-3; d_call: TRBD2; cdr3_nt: TGTGCCACCAGCAGAGGGTTCGCGGGAGGCACAGATACGCAGTATTTT; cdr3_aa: CATSRGFAGGTDTQYF
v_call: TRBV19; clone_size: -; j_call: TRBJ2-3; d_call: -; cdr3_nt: TGTGCCAGTAGATCCCGTCCCCTCACAGATACGCAGTATTTT; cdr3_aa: CASRSRPLTDTQYF
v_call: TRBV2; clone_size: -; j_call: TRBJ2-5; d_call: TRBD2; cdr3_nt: TGTGCCAGCAGTAGGTACAGGACTAGCGGGGCCCTGGGGGAGACCCAGTACTTC; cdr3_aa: CASSRYRTSGALGETQYF
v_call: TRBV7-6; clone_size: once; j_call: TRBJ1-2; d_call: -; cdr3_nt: TGTGCCAGCAGCTTAGGCGGACAGCCAAACTATGGCTACACCTTC; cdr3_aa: CASSLGGQPNYGYTF
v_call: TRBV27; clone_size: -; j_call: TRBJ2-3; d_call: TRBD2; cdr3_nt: TGTGCCAGCAGTTCCACTAGCGTTAGCACAGATACGCAGTATTTT; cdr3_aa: CASSSTSVSTDTQYF
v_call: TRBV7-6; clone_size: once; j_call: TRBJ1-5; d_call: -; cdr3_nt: TGTGCCAGCAGCCAGGGGACCGGACAGCCCCAGCATTTT; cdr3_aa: CASSQGTGQPQHF
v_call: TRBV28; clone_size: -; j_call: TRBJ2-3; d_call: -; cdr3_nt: TGTGCCAGCAGTCCTCCAGGGTTCTGGAGCACAGATACGCAGTATTTT; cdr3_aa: CASSPPGFWSTDTQYF
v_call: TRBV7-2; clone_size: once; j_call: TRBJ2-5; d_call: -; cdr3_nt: TGTGCCAGCAGCTTAGCAATGGCGGGAGAGACCCAGTACTTC; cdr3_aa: CASSLAMAGETQYF
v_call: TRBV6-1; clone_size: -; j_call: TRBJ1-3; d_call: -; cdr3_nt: TGTGCCAGCAGTGAACAGTACAGAGATTCTGGAAACACCATATATTTT; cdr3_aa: CASSEQYRDSGNTIYF
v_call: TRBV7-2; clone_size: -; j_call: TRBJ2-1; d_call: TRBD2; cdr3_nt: TGTGCCAGCACTGGGACTAGACAGTTCTTC; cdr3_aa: CASTGTRQFF
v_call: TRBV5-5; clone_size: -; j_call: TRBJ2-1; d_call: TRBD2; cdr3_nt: TGTGCCAGCAGCCTGGGACTAGCGGGGCAGTTCTTC; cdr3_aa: CASSLGLAGQFF
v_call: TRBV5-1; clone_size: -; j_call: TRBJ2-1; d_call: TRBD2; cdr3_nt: TGCGCCAGCTGGGGGGTCCCTAGCGGGAGTAATAACTCCTACAATGAGCAGTTCTTC; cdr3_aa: CASWGVPSGSNNSYNEQFF
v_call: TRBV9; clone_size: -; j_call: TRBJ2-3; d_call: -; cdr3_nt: TGTGCCAGCAGCGTAGATGGGGCCACAGATACGCAGTATTTT; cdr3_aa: CASSVDGATDTQYF
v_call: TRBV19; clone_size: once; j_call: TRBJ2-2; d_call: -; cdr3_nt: TGTGCCAGTATGGCCGTGAACACCGGGGAGCTGTTTTTT; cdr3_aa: CASMAVNTGELFF
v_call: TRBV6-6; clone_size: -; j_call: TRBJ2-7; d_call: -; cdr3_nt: TGTGCCAGCAGTAGCCGGGGCGATGTATACGAGCAGTACTTC; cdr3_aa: CASSSRGDVYEQYF
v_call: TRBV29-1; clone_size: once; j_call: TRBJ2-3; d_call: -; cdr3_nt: TGCAGCGTTATGGGACCCCCTCCAGATACGCAGTATTTT; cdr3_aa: CSVMGPPPDTQYF
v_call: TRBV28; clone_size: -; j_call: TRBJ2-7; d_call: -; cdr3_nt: TGTGCCAGCAGTTTGATCCAGGGGGGCACCTACGAGCAGTACTTC; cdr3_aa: CASSLIQGGTYEQYF
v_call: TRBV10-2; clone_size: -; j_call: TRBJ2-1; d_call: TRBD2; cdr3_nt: TGCGCCAGCAGTGCCCGGCTAGCGGGTGCTTCCAATGAGCAGTTCTTC; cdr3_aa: CASSARLAGASNEQFF
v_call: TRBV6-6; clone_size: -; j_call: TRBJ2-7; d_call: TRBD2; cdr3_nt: TGTGCCAGCCGCCCTGGGTTGCGGGAGTCTAGGGAGCAGTACTTC; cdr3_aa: CASRPGLRESREQYF
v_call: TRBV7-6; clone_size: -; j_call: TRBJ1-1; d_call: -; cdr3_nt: TGTGCCAGCAGCTTAGGGGGTGGGAACACTGAAGCTTTCTTT; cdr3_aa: CASSLGGGNTEAFF
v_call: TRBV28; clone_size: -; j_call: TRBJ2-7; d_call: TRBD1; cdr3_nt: TGTGCCAGCAGTTCCTGGGGTACAGGGGGCTACGAGCAGTACTTC; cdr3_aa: CASSSWGTGGYEQYF
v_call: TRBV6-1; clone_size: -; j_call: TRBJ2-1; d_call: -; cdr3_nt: TGTGCCAGCAGTGAAGGGACTCGTTTGTATGAGCAGTTCTTC; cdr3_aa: CASSEGTRLYEQFF
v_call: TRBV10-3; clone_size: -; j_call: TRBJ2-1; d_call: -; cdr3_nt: TGTGCCATCAGTGTGCGGCTTAGCTCCTACAATGAGCAGTTCTTC; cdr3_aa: CAISVRLSSYNEQFF
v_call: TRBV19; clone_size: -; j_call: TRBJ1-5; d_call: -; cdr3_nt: TGTGCCAGTAGGCCGCGGGGGGGGACCAATCAGCCCCAGCATTTT; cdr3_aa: CASRPRGGTNQPQHF
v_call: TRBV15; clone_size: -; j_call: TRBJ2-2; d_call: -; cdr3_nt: TGTGCCACCGCCGAAGTCGGCGGGGAGCTGTTTTTT; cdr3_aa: CATAEVGGELFF
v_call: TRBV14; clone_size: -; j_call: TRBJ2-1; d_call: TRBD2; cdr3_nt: TGTGCCAGCAGCCAGCTAATCGGGACTAGCGACTCCTACAATGAGCAGTTCTTC; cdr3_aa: CASSQLIGTSDSYNEQFF
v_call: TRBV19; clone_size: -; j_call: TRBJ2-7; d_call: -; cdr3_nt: TGTGCCAGTAGTGCCGGAGCAGGGTCCGAGCAGTACTTC; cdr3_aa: CASSAGAGSEQYF
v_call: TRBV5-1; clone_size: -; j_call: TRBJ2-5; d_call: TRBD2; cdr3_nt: TGCGCCAGCAGCCCCAGCGGGAGTGAAAAAGAGACCCAGTACTTC; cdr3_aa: CASSPSGSEKETQYF
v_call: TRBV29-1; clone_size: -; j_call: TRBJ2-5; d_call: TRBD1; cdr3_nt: TGCAGCGCGACAGGGGTCCAAGAGACCCAGTACTTC; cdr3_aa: CSATGVQETQYF
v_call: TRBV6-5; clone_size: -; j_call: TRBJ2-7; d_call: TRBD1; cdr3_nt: TGTGCCAGCAGCCTCAGGACAGGGACTTACGAGCAGTACTTC; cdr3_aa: CASSLRTGTYEQYF
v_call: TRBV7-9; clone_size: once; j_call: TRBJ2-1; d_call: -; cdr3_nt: TGTGCCAGCAGCCCAGGCGGCTACAATGAGCAGTTCTTC; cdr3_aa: CASSPGGYNEQFF
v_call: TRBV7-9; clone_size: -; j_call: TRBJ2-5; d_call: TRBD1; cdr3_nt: TGTGCCAGCAGCTCTAGAATCGGGACAGGCTTAACCTGGGGGGAGACCCAGTACTTC; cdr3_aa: CASSSRIGTGLTWGETQYF
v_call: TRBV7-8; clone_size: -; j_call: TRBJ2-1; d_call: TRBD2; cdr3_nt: TGTGCCAGCAGCTCTCTGCGGGGGGCCTACAATGAGCAGTTCTTC; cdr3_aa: CASSSLRGAYNEQFF
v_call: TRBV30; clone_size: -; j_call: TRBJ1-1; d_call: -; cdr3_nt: TGTGCCTGGAGTCTTGAGGGTACTAGTGAAGCTTTCTTT; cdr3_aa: CAWSLEGTSEAFF
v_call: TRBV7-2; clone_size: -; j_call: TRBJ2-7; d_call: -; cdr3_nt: TGTGCCAGCACCCCACGCCCAAGCGGAGGTCTCTACGAGCAGTACTTC; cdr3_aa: CASTPRPSGGLYEQYF
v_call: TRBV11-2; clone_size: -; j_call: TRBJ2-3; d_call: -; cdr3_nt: TGTGCCAGCGGGGGGCGGGCGATGGCAGATACGCAGTATTTT; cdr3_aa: CASGGRAMADTQYF
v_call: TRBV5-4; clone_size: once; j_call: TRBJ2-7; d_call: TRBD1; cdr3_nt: TGTGCCAGCAGCTACCCGGGACAGGGCTCCTACGAGCAGTACTTC; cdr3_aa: CASSYPGQGSYEQYF
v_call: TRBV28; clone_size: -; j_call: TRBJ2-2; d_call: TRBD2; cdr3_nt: TGTGCCAGCAGTTCCCGGGGGGCGAACACCGGGGAGCTGTTTTTT; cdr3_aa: CASSSRGANTGELFF
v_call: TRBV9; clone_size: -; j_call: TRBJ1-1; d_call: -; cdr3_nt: TGTGCCAGCAGCGTAGCCGGAAACACTGAAGCTTTCTTT; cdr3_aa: CASSVAGNTEAFF
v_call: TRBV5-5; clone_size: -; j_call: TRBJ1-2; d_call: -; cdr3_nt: TGTGCCAGCAGCTCCCCGGTACTAAGAAGCGGCTACACCTTC; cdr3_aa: CASSSPVLRSGYTF
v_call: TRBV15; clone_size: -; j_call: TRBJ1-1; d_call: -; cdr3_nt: TGTGCCACCAGCAGAAACTGGGACGCCCTCACTGAAGCTTTCTTT; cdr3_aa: CATSRNWDALTEAFF